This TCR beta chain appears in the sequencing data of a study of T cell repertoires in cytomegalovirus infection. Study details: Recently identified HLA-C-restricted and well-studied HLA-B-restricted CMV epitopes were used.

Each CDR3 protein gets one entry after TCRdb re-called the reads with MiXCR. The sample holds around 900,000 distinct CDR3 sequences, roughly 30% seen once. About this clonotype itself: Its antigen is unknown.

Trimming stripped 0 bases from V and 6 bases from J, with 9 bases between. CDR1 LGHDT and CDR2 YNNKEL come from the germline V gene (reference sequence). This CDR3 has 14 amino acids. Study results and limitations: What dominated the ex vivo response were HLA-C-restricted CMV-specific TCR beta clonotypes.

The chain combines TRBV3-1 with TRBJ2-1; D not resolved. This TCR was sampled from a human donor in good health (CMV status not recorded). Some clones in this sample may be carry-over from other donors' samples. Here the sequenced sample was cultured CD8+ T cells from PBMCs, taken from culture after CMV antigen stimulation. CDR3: CASSQEGEVNEQFF. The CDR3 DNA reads TGTGCCAGCAGCCAAGAAGGAGAGGTCAATGAGCAGTTCTTC.